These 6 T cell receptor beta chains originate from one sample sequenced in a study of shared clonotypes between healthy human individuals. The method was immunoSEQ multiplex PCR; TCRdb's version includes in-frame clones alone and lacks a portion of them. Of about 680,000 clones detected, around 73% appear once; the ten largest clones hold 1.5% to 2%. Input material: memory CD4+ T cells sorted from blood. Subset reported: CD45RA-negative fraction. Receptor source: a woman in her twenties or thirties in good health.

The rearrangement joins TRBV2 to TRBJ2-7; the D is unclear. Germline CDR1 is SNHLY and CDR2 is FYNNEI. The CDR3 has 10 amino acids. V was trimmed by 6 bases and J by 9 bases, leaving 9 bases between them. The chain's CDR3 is CASRDVRQYF. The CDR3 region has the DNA TGTGCCAGCAGGGACGTTCGGCAGTACTTC.

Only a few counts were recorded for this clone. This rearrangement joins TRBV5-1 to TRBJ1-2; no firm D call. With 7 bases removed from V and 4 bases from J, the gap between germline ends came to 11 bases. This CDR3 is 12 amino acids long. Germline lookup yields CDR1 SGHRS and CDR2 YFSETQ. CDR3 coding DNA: TGCGCCAGCTCTGACACTTTCTATGGCTACACCTTC. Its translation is CASSDTFYGYTF.

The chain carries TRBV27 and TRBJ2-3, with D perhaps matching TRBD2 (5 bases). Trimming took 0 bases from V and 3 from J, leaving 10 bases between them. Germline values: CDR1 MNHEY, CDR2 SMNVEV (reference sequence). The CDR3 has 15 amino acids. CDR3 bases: TGTGCCAGCAGTTTATCACTAGGGTCTACAGATACGCAGTATTTT. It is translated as CASSLSLGSTDTQYF.

As DNA, the CDR3 is TGTGCCAGCAGCTTCCAGGGGGAGAGCCACTACGAGCAGTACTTC. This sequence encodes CASSFQGESHYEQYF. V usage is TRBV11-1 and J usage is TRBJ2-7; TRBD1 matches 7 bases. CDR3 length: 15 residues. Germline V gives CDR1 SGHAT, CDR2 FQDESV (reference sequence). Germline trimming cut 3 bases from V and 3 bases from J; bases unmatched to any gene: 8.

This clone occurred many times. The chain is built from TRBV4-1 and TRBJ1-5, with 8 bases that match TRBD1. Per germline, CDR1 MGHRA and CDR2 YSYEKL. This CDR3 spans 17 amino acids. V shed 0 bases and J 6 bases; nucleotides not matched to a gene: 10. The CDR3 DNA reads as TGCGCCAGCAGCCAAGACGGAAGCGCAGGGGGCGTTCAGCCCCAGCATTTT. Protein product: CASSQDGSAGGVQPQHF.

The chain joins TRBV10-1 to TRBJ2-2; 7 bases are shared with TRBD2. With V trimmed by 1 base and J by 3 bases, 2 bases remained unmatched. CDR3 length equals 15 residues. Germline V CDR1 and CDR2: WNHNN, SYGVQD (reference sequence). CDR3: CASSELGRDTGELFF. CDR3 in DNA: TGCGCCAGCAGTGAGTTGGGGAGGGACACCGGGGAGCTGTTTTTT.